A few counts support the clone carrying this T cell receptor (beta chain). Its antigen is not identified. The data are from a study of liver allograft versus peripheral blood T cells. Whole-study context: A comparison was made between T cell receptor repertoires in transplanted livers and those in recipients' peripheral blood. Study results and caveats: Intra-allograft T cell receptor repertoires in the liver reportedly differed from peripheral blood repertoires.

TCRdb recomputed calls from the reads with MiXCR, one row per CDR3 protein. Counted here are 10,000 or so distinct CDR3 sequences, 15% occurring once; the ten biggest clones make up 2.5% to 3%. The V end was cut by 3 bases, the J end by 4 bases, with 16 bases between. Germline loops: CDR1 DFQATT, CDR2 SNEGSKA (reference sequence). The CDR3 is made up of 15 amino acids. The chain links TRBV20-1 to TRBJ1-5; TRBD1 is a possible D gene (5 bases). This receptor was taken from a human patient who had a liver transplant. These T cells may partly come from the graft donor. Here the CDR3 DNA reads TGCAGTGCTAGGTGGGGGGGTTTGGGAAATCAGCCCCAGCATTTT. Translation: CSARWGGLGNQPQHF.